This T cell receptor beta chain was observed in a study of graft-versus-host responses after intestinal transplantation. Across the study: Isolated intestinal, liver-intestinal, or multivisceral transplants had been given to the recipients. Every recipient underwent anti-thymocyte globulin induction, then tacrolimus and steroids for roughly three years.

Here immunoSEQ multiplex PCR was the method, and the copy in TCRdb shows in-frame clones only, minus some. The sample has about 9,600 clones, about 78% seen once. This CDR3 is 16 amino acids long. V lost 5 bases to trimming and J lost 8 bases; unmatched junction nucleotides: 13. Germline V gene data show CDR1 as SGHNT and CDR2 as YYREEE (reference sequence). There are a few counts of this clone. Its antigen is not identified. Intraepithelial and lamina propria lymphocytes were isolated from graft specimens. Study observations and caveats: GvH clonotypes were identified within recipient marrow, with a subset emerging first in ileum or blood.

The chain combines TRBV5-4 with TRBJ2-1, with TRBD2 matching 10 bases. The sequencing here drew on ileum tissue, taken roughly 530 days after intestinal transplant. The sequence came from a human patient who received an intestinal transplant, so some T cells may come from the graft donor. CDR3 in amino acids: CASSTSGEVGSDEQFF. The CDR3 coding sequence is TGTGCCAGCAGTACTAGCGGGGAAGTTGGAAGCGATGAGCAGTTCTTC.